These 28 T cell receptor beta chains came from one sample sequenced in a study of vaccination and CD4 T cells after COVID-19. Antigens of these TCRs are unknown. This sample's treatment: roughly 10-day PBMC culture with coronavirus spike peptide pools or control peptides (ViraFEST assay). Scientists ran DNA taken from cultured CD4+ T cells through the Oncomine TCR Beta short-read assay for sequencing. MiXCR, applied by TCRdb to the PCR reads, yields one record per CDR3 protein. This sample carries more than 13,000 distinct CDR3 sequences, less than 65% of them seen once, and the ten largest clones take 8.4%. This sample comprised CD4+ T cells from blood, cultured in vitro, obtained before SARS-CoV-2 vaccination. The receptors here all came from a human donor who had recovered from COVID-19.

The chain combines TRBV20-1 with TRBJ2-7; D might be TRBD1 (5 bases). CDR1 and CDR2 from the germline V gene are DFQATT and SNEGSKA (reference sequence). The CDR3 consists of 11 residues. The CDR3 reads CSAIRAEEQYF. The CDR3 DNA sequence: TGCAGCGCAATCAGGGCGGAGGAGCAGTACTTC.

Written as DNA, the CDR3 is TGTGCCAGCAGCCAAGATAAGGGACCAGGATATGAAGCTTTCTTT. Translating it yields CASSQDKGPGYEAFF. This chain links TRBV3-1 with TRBJ1-1; D may be TRBD1 (5 bases). CDR1 and CDR2 from the germline V gene are LGHDT and YNNKEL (reference sequence). The CDR3 runs to 15 residues. The V end lost 0 bases, the J end lost 7 bases, and 15 bases lay between the germline ends.

The chain's CDR3 is CASSLARDRGNQPQHF. The CDR3 DNA is TGTGCCAGCAGTTTAGCGCGGGACAGGGGCAATCAGCCCCAGCATTTT. The chain couples TRBV12-3 or TRBV12-4 to TRBJ1-5, with TRBD1 matching over 9 bases. The CDR3 loop spans 16 amino acids. Trimming removed 0 bases from V and 2 bases from J; junction bases left unmatched: 2.

In DNA, the CDR3 is TGTGCCACCAGCAGAGGTGACCCCTTAGGCTCCTACGAGCAGTACTTC. Its protein is CATSRGDPLGSYEQYF. This rearrangement joins TRBV15 to TRBJ2-7; D unclear. CDR1 is LNHNV, CDR2 YYDKDF, per germline (reference sequence). Trimming removed 1 base at V and 0 bases at J, with 13 bases between. CDR3 size: 16 residues.

This chain uses TRBV20-1 with TRBJ1-6, with 12 positions matching TRBD1. Trimming cost V 6 bases and J 9 bases; bases outside gene matches: 9. The CDR3 covers 15 residues. Germline assignment: CDR1 DFQATT and CDR2 SNEGSKA (reference sequence). CDR3 nucleotide sequence: TGCAGTGCCACCCTACCGGGACAGGGGGCTTCACCCCTCCACTTT. Protein: CSATLPGQGASPLHF.

The chain joins TRBV15 to TRBJ1-1, with D possibly TRBD1 on 5 matching bases. Trimming pared 3 bases from V and 3 bases from J, leaving 17 bases between. The CDR3 consists of 16 residues. CDR1 is LNHNV, CDR2 YYDKDF, per germline (reference sequence). The CDR3 nucleotides read TGTGCCACCAGCAGGGGATTTAACCTGGGGGACACTGAAGCTTTCTTT. Protein sequence: CATSRGFNLGDTEAFF.

The chain carries TRBV7-6 and TRBJ2-3, with TRBD1 matching 9 bases. Unmatched junction bases numbered 6, after V lost 10 bases and J lost 4 bases. This CDR3 spans 13 amino acids. Germline V CDR1 and CDR2: SGHVS, FNYEAQ. CDR3 protein: CATSGQGSDTQYF. The CDR3 DNA sequence: TGTGCCACCTCGGGACAGGGATCAGATACGCAGTATTTT.

In this sample, this clonotype turned up a few times. The rearrangement links TRBV6-1 to TRBJ1-6; D is uncertain. This CDR3 has 15 amino acids. The V and J ends lost 0 bases and 11 bases respectively, with 14 bases between them. Germline V gene sequence: CDR1 MNHNS, CDR2 SASEGT. This chain's CDR3 is CASSEARQFKPPLHF. Here the CDR3 DNA reads TGTGCCAGCAGTGAAGCCAGGCAGTTCAAGCCACCCCTCCACTTT.

The count of this clonotype is one. The chain is built from TRBV4-1 and TRBJ1-5, with 7 nucleotides matching TRBD1. Looked up from germline, CDR1 is MGHRA and CDR2 is YSYEKL. The CDR3 loop spans 15 amino acids. J lost 5 bases, V lost 0 bases, and 4 bases had no gene match. CDR3 residues: CASSQEVTGDQPQHF. The DNA of the CDR3 is TGCGCCAGCAGCCAAGAAGTTACAGGGGATCAGCCCCAGCATTTT.

The sample holds a few counts of this clonotype. The chain carries TRBV6-2 or TRBV6-3 and TRBJ1-5; D is ambiguous. The germline CDR1 and CDR2 sequences are MNHEY and SVGEGT. V lost 4 bases and J lost 7, with 14 bases in between. The CDR3 totals 14 residues. Here the CDR3 DNA reads TGTGCCAGCAGTTCCCCACACAGAGCCCAGCCCCAGCATTTT. Translation gives CASSSPHRAQPQHF.

The rearrangement joins TRBV7-3 to TRBJ1-1; D remains ambiguous. V was cut by 4 bases and J by 1 base, with 7 bases left in between. Germline values: CDR1 SGHTA, CDR2 FQGTGA. CDR3 length: 13 residues. The CDR3 DNA follows: TGTGCCAGCAGCTCGCAGGCGAACACTGAAGCTTTCTTT. This gives the protein CASSSQANTEAFF.

The J gene is TRBJ1-1, the V gene TRBV6-1; TRBD1 agrees at 7 bases. CDR3 length: 15 residues. Germline assignment: CDR1 MNHNS and CDR2 SASEGT. J gave up 1 base and V 7 bases, and 9 bases lay outside the gene matches. For the CDR3, the DNA is TGTGCCAGCAAACCGGGACAGCAAACGAACACTGAAGCTTTCTTT. It translates to CASKPGQQTNTEAFF.

This clonotype was detected a few times. The J gene is TRBJ2-2, the V gene TRBV19, with D perhaps assigned TRBD1 or TRBD2 (6 bases each). The CDR3 spans 15 residues. V was shortened by 6 bases and J by 6 bases, with 17 bases between the two germline ends. Germline CDR1 reads LNHDA; CDR2 reads SQIVND (reference sequence). The CDR3 nucleotides are TGTGCCAGTAGGATCCGGGGGCTGGTCCCCGGGGAGCTGTTTTTT. Protein product: CASRIRGLVPGELFF.

V is TRBV6-1 and J is TRBJ2-7, with D possibly TRBD1 on 5 matching bases. Trimming shortened V by 6 bases and J by 4 bases, and 10 bases separated the two germline ends. The CDR3 is made up of 12 amino acids. The germline V gene has CDR1 MNHNS and CDR2 SASEGT. DNA of the CDR3: TGTGCCAGCAGGGACATCTTTTACGAGCAGTACTTC. This translates into CASRDIFYEQYF.

This clonotype was counted only a few times. A read error may produce the germline difference seen at one junction end. This sequence joins TRBV20-1 and TRBJ1-1; D remains ambiguous. The CDR3 is 11 residues long. Germline-derived CDR1 and CDR2 are DFQATT and SNEGSKA (reference sequence). This CDR3 reads CSARDPTGAFF. CDR3 coding DNA: TGCAGTGCTAGAGATCCGACTGGAGCTTTCTTT.

This clonotype turned up a few times. The chain links TRBV2 to TRBJ2-5, with D possibly matching TRBD1 (6 bases). V was shortened by 8 bases and J by 4 bases, with 17 bases between the two germline ends. CDR1 SNHLY and CDR2 FYNNEI come from the germline V gene. The CDR3 spans 14 residues. The CDR3 region has the DNA TGTGCCAGCGGAGGAGACCAGGGGAGAGAGACCCAGTACTTC. Translated: CASGGDQGRETQYF.

The V call is TRBV7-3, the J call TRBJ2-2; D is ambiguous. Germline CDR1 reads SGHTA; CDR2 reads FQGTGA. The CDR3 spans 12 residues. Deletions cut 5 bases from V and 6 bases from J, with 7 bases between. The CDR3 loop reads CASSPGPGELFF. CDR3 nucleotides: TGTGCCAGCAGCCCCGGCCCCGGGGAGCTGTTTTTT.

The CDR3 coding sequence is TGTGCCAGCAGCCCCCGAGGCGGGGGTAATACGCAGTATTTT. Amino acids: CASSPRGGGNTQYF. The chain is built from TRBV7-2 and TRBJ2-3, with TRBD2 matching 7 bases. The V gene end was trimmed by 5 bases and the J gene end by 7 bases; junction bases not matched to a gene: 9. CDR3 size: 14 residues. CDR1 and CDR2 from the germline V gene are SGHTA and FQGNSA.

The rearrangement uses TRBV6-1 and TRBJ2-7; 7 positions match TRBD1. The CDR3 runs 14 residues. Trimming at V came to 6 bases and at J to 6 bases, leaving 11 bases not matched to a gene. In germline, CDR1 is MNHNS, CDR2 SASEGT. This CDR3 is CASRTRQGVFEQYF. CDR3 bases: TGTGCCAGCAGAACCCGGCAGGGGGTTTTCGAGCAGTACTTC.

This clonotype was counted only a few times. The chain employs TRBV6-1 and TRBJ1-6, with D possibly TRBD1 on 6 matching bases. CDR3 length equals 16 residues. In germline, CDR1 is MNHNS, CDR2 SASEGT. Trimming left V 8 bases short and J 0 bases short, with 14 bases between. The CDR3 here is CASRGAINSYNSPLHF. The CDR3 nucleotides are TGTGCCAGCCGGGGGGCAATCAACTCCTATAATTCACCCCTCCACTTT.

The chain links TRBV2 to TRBJ2-7; 11 bases map to TRBD1. Germline assignment: CDR1 SNHLY and CDR2 FYNNEI. Unmatched junction bases numbered 3, after V lost 6 bases and J lost 5 bases. The CDR3 contains 13 residues. CDR3 sequence reads: CASRGTGGDEQYF. CDR3 coding DNA: TGTGCCAGCAGGGGGACAGGGGGGGACGAGCAGTACTTC.

The genes are TRBV20-1 and TRBJ2-7, with D uncertain. V dropped 1 base and J dropped 0 bases, with 7 bases sitting between them. The CDR3 has 13 amino acids. Germline V gene lookup returns CDR1 DFQATT and CDR2 SNEGSKA (reference sequence). In nucleotides, the CDR3 is TGCAGTGCTAGAGGAGGCCCCTCCTACGAGCAGTACTTC. It specifies CSARGGPSYEQYF.

The V gene is TRBV27, the J gene TRBJ2-5, with 8 bases aligning to TRBD1. The CDR3 is made up of 17 amino acids. Germline V gene sequence: CDR1 MNHEY, CDR2 SMNVEV (reference sequence). Losses at the gene ends were 1 base for V and 0 bases for J; bases not matched to a gene: 7. CDR3 in DNA: TGTGCCAGCAGTTTATTGACCGCAGGGGGCAACCAAGAGACCCAGTACTTC. It translates to CASSLLTAGGNQETQYF.

The rearrangement joins TRBV6-1 to TRBJ1-2; possible D gene TRBD1, 6 bases. V was shortened by 2 bases and J by 3 bases, with 10 bases between the two germline ends. Germline V gives CDR1 MNHNS, CDR2 SASEGT. The CDR3 contains 14 residues. CDR3 protein: CASSETGADYGYTF. The CDR3, as DNA: TGTGCCAGCAGTGAAACGGGGGCTGACTATGGCTACACCTTC.

This clonotype was recorded a few times. The rearrangement links TRBV6-1 to TRBJ1-5; D may be TRBD1 (6 bases). CDR1 is MNHNS and CDR2 is SASEGT in the germline V gene. The CDR3 totals 16 residues. V was cut by 4 bases and J by 7 bases, with 20 bases left in between. This CDR3 reads CASSALRGLIDQPQHF. CDR3 DNA sequence: TGTGCCAGCAGTGCCCTCAGGGGATTAATCGACCAGCCCCAGCATTTT.

CDR3 sequence reads: CASRGQGNEQYF. Written as DNA, the CDR3 is TGTGCCAGCAGGGGACAGGGCAACGAGCAGTACTTC. The chain recombines TRBV28 with TRBJ2-7; 9 nucleotides line up with TRBD1. This CDR3 spans 12 amino acids. V lost 6 bases to trimming and J lost 5 bases; unmatched junction nucleotides: 2. CDR1 MDHEN and CDR2 SYDVKM come from the germline V gene.

This clonotype has just a few counts. The chain combines TRBV6-4 with TRBJ1-1; D not certain. V lost 4 bases, J lost 0 bases, and 6 bases lay in between. This CDR3 is built from 13 residues. Germline V gene lookup returns CDR1 MRHNA and CDR2 SNTAGT. The CDR3 DNA follows: TGTGCCAGCAGTGCCACAGTGAACACTGAAGCTTTCTTT. Its translation: CASSATVNTEAFF.

The chain combines TRBV19 with TRBJ2-3; D remains ambiguous. In germline, CDR1 is LNHDA, CDR2 SQIVND (reference sequence). This CDR3 spans 13 amino acids. V lost 6 bases and J lost 0, with 7 bases in between. The CDR3 DNA reads as TGTGCCAGTAGACCAACTAGCACAGATACGCAGTATTTT. The encoded protein is CASRPTSTDTQYF.